The rows below give T cell receptor beta chains drawn from one sample of a study of siplizumab effects on memory and regulatory T cells. Some clones are missing from TCRdb's copy, which holds only in-frame ones; the method was immunoSEQ multiplex PCR. Of approximately 100,000 clones listed, around 93% were seen once; the top ten hold over 0.15%. The sequenced sample consisted of non-Treg CD4+ T cells sorted from blood. Every receptor here comes from a human donor in good health. CDR3s include the opening cysteine and the closing phenylalanine or tryptophan. The D gene is left open where the match is weak. Some rows have no size entry. The others give once, few or many, or a class for an expanded clone.

D: .
V: TRBV29-1
J: TRBJ2-5
size: .
DNA: TGCAGCGTTCTGCCACAGCAAGAGACCCAGTACTTC
CDR3: CSVLPQQETQYF

D: TRBD2
V: TRBV4-3
J: TRBJ2-2
size: .
DNA: TGCGCCAGCAGCCCCCGCAGCGGGGGGGCCAACACCGGGGAGCTGTTTTTT
CDR3: CASSPRSGGANTGELFF

D: .
V: TRBV6-5
J: TRBJ1-4
size: few
DNA: TGTGCCAGCAGTTACTCTACAACTAATGAAAAACTGTTTTTT
CDR3: CASSYSTTNEKLFF

D: .
V: TRBV7-9
J: TRBJ2-7
size: once
DNA: TGTGCCAGCAGCCGGAGCGGCTACGAGCAGTACTTC
CDR3: CASSRSGYEQYF

D: .
V: TRBV6-4
J: TRBJ1-1
size: .
DNA: TGTGCCAGCACTGGGTTCTCGGGGAACACTGAAGCTTTCTTT
CDR3: CASTGFSGNTEAFF

D: .
V: TRBV5-1
J: TRBJ1-4
size: .
DNA: TGCGCCAGCGCTGCAACTAATGAAAAACTGTTTTTT
CDR3: CASAATNEKLFF

D: .
V: TRBV7-8
J: TRBJ1-5
size: .
DNA: TGTGCCAGCAGCTCCGGACTGGAGAATCAGCCCCAGCATTTT
CDR3: CASSSGLENQPQHF

D: TRBD1
V: TRBV19
J: TRBJ1-5
size: .
DNA: TGTGCCAGTAGTCCGGACCCGGGACAGCGCAATCAGCCCCAGCATTTT
CDR3: CASSPDPGQRNQPQHF

D: .
V: TRBV6-5
J: TRBJ1-5
size: .
DNA: TGTGCCAGCAGCCGATATAATAGCAATCAGCCCCAGCATTTT
CDR3: CASSRYNSNQPQHF

D: .
V: TRBV5-1
J: TRBJ2-3
size: .
DNA: TGCGCCAGCAGCCCCGGGGGGACAGCTAGCACAGATACGCAGTATTTT
CDR3: CASSPGGTASTDTQYF

D: .
V: TRBV6-6
J: TRBJ2-7
size: .
DNA: TGTGCCAGCAGTTACAAAGGAGGGATAGTCTACGAGCAGTACTTC
CDR3: CASSYKGGIVYEQYF

D: .
V: TRBV7-9
J: TRBJ1-6
size: few
DNA: TGTGCCAGCAGCGAAACTTATTCACCCCTCCACTTT
CDR3: CASSETYSPLHF

D: .
V: TRBV5-4
J: TRBJ2-7
size: .
DNA: TGTGCCAGCAGCTTGGACACCGGGGAGCAGTACTTC
CDR3: CASSLDTGEQYF

D: TRBD1
V: TRBV6-1
J: TRBJ1-2
size: .
DNA: TGTGCCAGCAGCCTACGACAGGGTGGCTATGGCTACACCTTC
CDR3: CASSLRQGGYGYTF

D: .
V: TRBV11-3
J: TRBJ2-2
size: .
DNA: TGTGCCAGCAGCTTAGACCCGGGGACCACCGGGGAGCTGTTTTTT
CDR3: CASSLDPGTTGELFF

D: .
V: TRBV18
J: TRBJ2-4
size: .
DNA: TGTGCCAGCTCACCATTCACGGAAAACATTCAGTACTTC
CDR3: CASSPFTENIQYF

D: .
V: TRBV7-9
J: TRBJ2-5
size: .
DNA: TGTGCCAGCAGCACAGGGAGGGAAGAGACCCAGTACTTC
CDR3: CASSTGREETQYF

D: .
V: TRBV19
J: TRBJ2-7
size: .
DNA: TGTGCCAGTAGTATAGGGGGGAATCAGGGCGAGCAGTACTTC
CDR3: CASSIGGNQGEQYF

D: TRBD1
V: TRBV10-3
J: TRBJ1-6
size: .
DNA: TGTGCCATCAGGACAGGGGATGGGAATTCACCCCTCCACTTT
CDR3: CAIRTGDGNSPLHF

D: TRBD2
V: TRBV5-3
J: TRBJ2-3
size: .
DNA: TGTGCCAGAAGCCCTTGGCCTAGCGGGGGGGTCTTGTCAGATACGCAGTATTTT
CDR3: CARSPWPSGGVLSDTQYF

D: .
V: TRBV5-4
J: TRBJ2-5
size: .
DNA: TGTGCCAGCAGCTTACGACCGGGTAAGGAGGAGACCCAGTACTTC
CDR3: CASSLRPGKEETQYF

D: .
V: TRBV5-1
J: TRBJ1-1
size: .
DNA: TGCGCCAGCAGCTTGGAGCGGCAGGCTATGAACACTGAAGCTTTCTTT
CDR3: CASSLERQAMNTEAFF

D: .
V: TRBV9
J: TRBJ2-5
size: .
DNA: TGTGCCAGCAGCGTAGACCCCTCACGGGGGCGCGGAGAGACCCAGTACTTC
CDR3: CASSVDPSRGRGETQYF

D: .
V: TRBV6-1
J: TRBJ2-7
size: .
DNA: TGTGCCAGCAGTGTATTTGACGCCGCCCCCTCCTACGAGCAGTACTTC
CDR3: CASSVFDAAPSYEQYF

D: .
V: TRBV19
J: TRBJ2-7
size: .
DNA: TGTGCCAGTAGTAGAGAAAGGGGGGCCTACGAGCAGTACTTC
CDR3: CASSRERGAYEQYF

D: .
V: TRBV5-1
J: TRBJ2-3
size: .
DNA: TGCGCCAGCAGCGAAGGGACCCGCGCAGATACGCAGTATTTT
CDR3: CASSEGTRADTQYF

D: TRBD1
V: TRBV18
J: TRBJ2-2
size: .
DNA: TGTGCCAGCTCACCAGGAATGACAGGGCCCGGGGAGCTGTTTTTT
CDR3: CASSPGMTGPGELFF

D: .
V: TRBV9
J: TRBJ2-1
size: .
DNA: TGTGCCAGCAGCGTAGCTGGTACTAGTTACAATGAGCAGTTCTTC
CDR3: CASSVAGTSYNEQFF

D: TRBD1
V: TRBV18
J: TRBJ2-7
size: .
DNA: TGTGCCAGCTCACAGGGGACAGGGGGCAACGAGCAGTACTTC
CDR3: CASSQGTGGNEQYF

D: .
V: TRBV28
J: TRBJ2-1
size: .
DNA: TGTGCCAGCAACCCTTCGGCGTTAGAGACGGGCAATGAGCAGTTCTTC
CDR3: CASNPSALETGNEQFF

D: .
V: TRBV7-9
J: TRBJ2-1
size: .
DNA: TGTGCCAGCAGCTCGGGGAAACCGGGGCAGCCTAGTGAGCAGTTCTTC
CDR3: CASSSGKPGQPSEQFF

D: TRBD2
V: TRBV6-5
J: TRBJ2-7
size: .
DNA: TGTGCCAGCAGTCCTAGCGGGGGGCTTTACGAGCAGTACTTC
CDR3: CASSPSGGLYEQYF

D: .
V: TRBV7-9
J: TRBJ2-5
size: .
DNA: TGTGCCAGCAGCCACGACGATTCACGCCAAGAGACCCAGTACTTC
CDR3: CASSHDDSRQETQYF

D: TRBD2
V: TRBV7-2
J: TRBJ2-3
size: few
DNA: TGTGCCAGCAGCTGGTCTAGCGGGGGGGCCGGAACAGATACGCAGTATTTT
CDR3: CASSWSSGGAGTDTQYF

D: TRBD2
V: TRBV12-5
J: TRBJ2-3
size: .
DNA: TGTGCTAGTGGTCCCACTAGCGGGGGGCGCACAGATACGCAGTATTTT
CDR3: CASGPTSGGRTDTQYF

D: .
V: TRBV5-1
J: TRBJ1-1
size: .
DNA: TGCGCCAGCAGCTTTGGCGCCCAGAACACTGAAGCTTTCTTT
CDR3: CASSFGAQNTEAFF

D: .
V: TRBV18
J: TRBJ1-2
size: .
DNA: TGTGCCAGCTCACCACCGTGGGTTGACTATGGCTACACCTTC
CDR3: CASSPPWVDYGYTF

D: TRBD2
V: TRBV4-3
J: TRBJ2-7
size: .
DNA: TGCGCCAGCAGCCAATATCAAACTAGCGGATTTTACGAGCAGTACTTC
CDR3: CASSQYQTSGFYEQYF

D: TRBD1
V: TRBV7-9
J: TRBJ2-5
size: once
DNA: TGTGCCAGCAGCTTAACTTACGGGACAGCTCAAGAGACCCAGTACTTC
CDR3: CASSLTYGTAQETQYF

D: .
V: TRBV16
J: TRBJ1-6
size: .
DNA: TGTGCCAGCAGCACGGGCCTGAGGAATTCACCCCTCCACTTT
CDR3: CASSTGLRNSPLHF